These T cell receptor beta chains were read from a single sample in a study of blood T cells in healthy people across ages. TCRdb itself ran the 5' RACE reads through MiXCR, one entry per CDR3 protein. Of 1.5 million to 2 million distinct CDR3 sequences in the sample, 49% were seen once. The sequencing sample was made of blood. The receptor set was obtained from a middle-aged woman in good health. CDR3s include the opening cysteine and the closing phenylalanine or tryptophan. D genes are given only for firm matches. Rows give clone size only sometimes, using once, few, many, or a class for an expanded clone.

TRBJ2-5,NA,TRBV12-5,NA,CASCPQHKETQYF,TGTGCTAGCTGTCCCCAGCATAAAGAGACCCAGTACTTC
TRBJ2-5,NA,TRBV7-2,TRBD2,CASSSTAPSGPTYF,TGTGCCAGCAGCTCGACAGCCCCTAGCGGGCCAACGTACTTC
TRBJ1-5,NA,TRBV7-9,NA,CASQTESNQPQHF,TGTGCCAGCCAGACAGAGAGCAATCAGCCCCAGCATTTT
TRBJ2-7,NA,TRBV28,TRBD1,CASRSWDSYEQYF,TGTGCCAGCAGATCTTGGGACAGCTACGAGCAGTACTTC
TRBJ2-7,NA,TRBV24-1,NA,CATSDPIYNEQYF,TGTGCCACCAGTGATCCCATTTACAATGAGCAGTACTTC
TRBJ2-7,NA,TRBV27,TRBD2,CASSPIAGTNYEQYF,TGTGCCAGCAGCCCGATAGCCGGGACTAACTACGAGCAGTACTTC
TRBJ2-5,NA,TRBV28,TRBD1,CASRTQGAEETQYF,TGTGCCAGCAGGACCCAGGGGGCGGAGGAGACCCAGTACTTC
TRBJ2-1,many,TRBV7-8,TRBD2,CASSLIGLAGINNEQFF,TGTGCCAGCAGCTTAATAGGGCTAGCGGGGATAAACAATGAGCAGTTCTTC
TRBJ2-3,NA,TRBV20-1,NA,CSASFSSTDTQYF,TGCAGTGCTAGTTTCTCAAGCACAGATACGCAGTATTTT
TRBJ2-3,many,TRBV29-1,NA,CSVAGVDTQYF,TGCAGCGTTGCAGGGGTGGATACGCAGTATTTT
TRBJ2-3,NA,TRBV18,NA,CASSTGNTDTQYF,TGTGCCAGCTCGACCGGTAACACAGATACGCAGTATTTT
TRBJ1-6,NA,TRBV7-2,NA,CASSLESNSPLHF,TGTGCCAGCAGCTTAGAAAGCAATTCACCCCTCCACTTT
TRBJ2-2,NA,TRBV7-7,NA,CASSSDSPGELFF,TGTGCTAGCAGCTCGGACTCCCCCGGGGAGCTGTTTTTT
TRBJ2-7,many,TRBV7-2,NA,CASSLDLEQYF,TGTGCCAGCAGCTTAGACCTCGAGCAGTACTTC
TRBJ1-1,NA,TRBV19,NA,CASKVAGYSEAFF,TGTGCCAGTAAGGTCGCAGGGTATAGTGAAGCTTTCTTT
TRBJ2-3,NA,TRBV7-6,NA,CASSSGTVSTDTQYF,TGTGCCAGCAGCTCCGGGACGGTTAGCACAGATACGCAGTATTTT
TRBJ2-1,once,TRBV28,TRBD2,CASSLSLGASGRYNEQFF,TGTGCCAGCAGTTTAAGTTTGGGTGCTAGCGGGCGCTACAATGAGCAGTTCTTC
TRBJ1-1,once,TRBV3-1,NA,CASSQGQVRHTEAFF,TGTGCCAGCAGCCAAGGACAGGTGCGACACACTGAAGCTTTCTTT
TRBJ2-1,NA,TRBV20-1,NA,CSASSGRWVQETQFF,TGCAGTGCTAGTTCGGGACGGTGGGTACAAGAGACCCAGTTCTTC
TRBJ2-7,NA,TRBV29-1,NA,CSVGQTEPYEQYF,TGCAGCGTTGGTCAGACTGAACCCTACGAGCAGTACTTC
TRBJ1-5,few,TRBV5-5,NA,CASSLEVQGNFPQHF,TGTGCCAGCAGCTTGGAGGTACAGGGAAATTTTCCCCAGCATTTT
TRBJ2-3,NA,TRBV2,NA,CASSPIPSGTDTQYF,TGTGCCAGCAGTCCGATTCCTAGCGGCACAGATACGCAGTATTTT
TRBJ2-5,few,TRBV27,NA,CASKGQGLETQYF,TGTGCCAGCAAGGGCCAGGGACTAGAGACCCAGTACTTC
TRBJ2-5,NA,TRBV3-1,NA,CANRGLGRETQYF,TGTGCCAACCGCGGGCTAGGGAGGGAGACCCAGTACTTC
TRBJ2-3,NA,TRBV11-2,NA,CASSLHGDEADTQYF,TGTGCCAGCAGCCTCCATGGGGATGAGGCAGATACGCAGTATTTT
TRBJ2-7,few,TRBV10-1,NA,CASSESGSLEQYF,TGCGCCAGCAGTGAGTCGGGCAGCCTCGAGCAGTACTTC
TRBJ1-5,few,TRBV4-1,NA,CASSQESRVDQPQHF,TGCGCCAGCAGCCAAGAATCAAGGGTAGATCAGCCCCAGCATTTT
TRBJ1-2,many,TRBV27,TRBD1,CASSLTGDGYTF,TGTGCCAGCAGCCTGACAGGGGATGGCTACACCTTC
TRBJ2-3,few,TRBV6-2/TRBV6-3,TRBD1,CASSTATGGRVTDTQYF,TGTGCCAGCAGTACCGCGACAGGGGGCCGAGTCACAGATACGCAGTATTTT
TRBJ1-5,once,TRBV27,TRBD1,CASSREPGTGFNQPQHF,TGTGCCAGCAGTCGCGAACCCGGGACAGGCTTCAATCAGCCCCAGCATTTT
TRBJ2-1,few,TRBV7-9,NA,CASSYESFGAYNEQFF,TGTGCCAGCAGCTACGAGTCTTTTGGGGCCTACAATGAGCAGTTCTTC
TRBJ2-3,NA,TRBV29-1,TRBD2,CSVEGLAGKSTDTQYF,TGCAGCGTTGAAGGACTAGCGGGAAAAAGCACAGATACGCAGTATTTT
TRBJ2-1,NA,TRBV11-3,NA,CASSFSHLSDKGQFF,TGTGCCAGCAGCTTCTCCCATCTTTCAGACAAGGGGCAGTTCTTC
TRBJ2-2,NA,TRBV27,NA,CASSLWGATNTGELFF,TGTGCCAGCAGTTTATGGGGGGCGACGAACACCGGGGAGCTGTTTTTT
TRBJ2-3,few,TRBV12-3/TRBV12-4,NA,CASTARGSGAYTDTQYF,TGTGCCAGCACCGCCAGGGGGAGCGGGGCCTACACAGATACGCAGTATTTT
TRBJ2-5,NA,TRBV4-3,TRBD2,CASSRAFSGIETQYF,TGCGCCAGCAGCCGAGCCTTTAGCGGGATAGAGACCCAGTACTTC
TRBJ2-1,NA,TRBV7-2,NA,CASSLAGRPQTQFF,TGTGCCAGCAGCTTAGCTGGGCGCCCCCAGACCCAGTTCTTC
TRBJ2-5,NA,TRBV20-1,NA,CSARNDGDYRETQYF,TGCAGTGCTAGAAATGATGGGGATTATCGAGAGACCCAGTACTTC
TRBJ1-4,NA,TRBV7-2,NA,CASSSSGSANEKLFF,TGTGCCAGCAGCTCCTCAGGGTCAGCTAATGAAAAACTGTTTTTT